The 18 T cell receptor beta chains in this list originate from one sample, sequenced in a study of OX40 agonist ivuxolimab in advanced cancers. Here immunoSEQ multiplex PCR was the method, and the copy in TCRdb shows in-frame clones only, minus some. This sample yields some 74,000 clones, of which approximately 94% are seen a single time; roughly 9.8% belongs to the top ten. The specimen comprised CD4+ or CD8+ T cells sorted from blood, sampled in a trial of the OX40 agonist ivuxolimab. These receptors were collected from an adult with an advanced solid tumor such as melanoma, head and neck, liver or kidney cancer.

The chain uses TRBV7-6 and TRBJ2-1; D is uncertain. V was trimmed by 5 bases and J by 10 bases, leaving 12 bases between them. The germline V gene has CDR1 SGHVS and CDR2 FNYEAQ. The CDR3 has 12 residues. CDR3 nucleotide sequence: TGTGCCAGCAGCCCCTCGGACCGGGAGCAGTTCTTC. Amino acids: CASSPSDREQFF.

The chain has TRBV11-1 and TRBJ2-1; 12 nucleotides line up with TRBD2. Germline V gene lookup returns CDR1 SGHAT and CDR2 FQDESV (reference sequence). CDR3 length: 16 residues. V lost 3 bases to trimming and J lost 3 bases; unmatched junction nucleotides: 3. The CDR3 spells CASSFLAGGFYNEQFF. For the CDR3, the DNA is TGTGCCAGCAGCTTCCTAGCGGGAGGGTTCTACAATGAGCAGTTCTTC. Together with reference TRBV11-1 and TRBJ2-1, the CDR3 gives the full variable domain: EAEVAQSPRYKITEKSQAVAFWCDPISGHATLYWYRQILGQGPELLVQFQDESVVDDSQLPKDRFSAERLKGVDSTLKIQPAELGDSAMYLCASSFLAGGFYNEQFFGPGTRLTVL.

The rearrangement links TRBV19 to TRBJ2-7, with D possibly TRBD1 on 6 matching bases. Trimming took off 4 bases at V and 4 bases at J, with 8 bases between the two ends. Germline values: CDR1 LNHDA, CDR2 SQIVND (reference sequence). There are 12 residues in the CDR3. The CDR3 protein is CASSTGQYEQYF. Here the CDR3 DNA reads TGTGCCAGTAGTACAGGACAGTACGAGCAGTACTTC.

The V and J genes are TRBV7-3 and TRBJ2-1; possibly TRBD2 for D (6 bases). This CDR3 contains 13 residues. Trimming removed 1 base at V and 9 bases at J, with 10 bases between. Germline CDR1 is SGHTA and CDR2 is FQGTGA. This CDR3 is CASSLMEGSEQFF. DNA of the CDR3: TGTGCCAGCAGCTTAATGGAGGGATCTGAGCAGTTCTTC.

The chain combines TRBV18 with TRBJ2-1, with D perhaps TRBD1 or TRBD2 (6 bases each). The CDR3 covers 17 residues. V lost 2 bases, J lost 7 bases, and 21 bases lay in between. Germline-derived CDR1 and CDR2 are KGHSH and LQKENI. CDR3 sequence (DNA): TGTGCCAGCTCACCAACCCAGGAGGGAGGAGGGGGGAATGAGCAGTTCTTC. Protein: CASSPTQEGGGGNEQFF.

The chain couples TRBV9 to TRBJ2-1; 8 bases match TRBD2. Germline-derived CDR1 and CDR2 are SGDLS and YYNGEE. The CDR3 extends over 18 amino acids. The junction had 8 bases not matched to a gene; V was cut back by 0 bases and J by 0 bases. CDR3 DNA: TGTGCCAGCAGCGTAGCTTGGAGCGGGGGAAGCTCCTACAATGAGCAGTTCTTC. This codes for CASSVAWSGGSSYNEQFF.

This chain connects TRBV29-1 to TRBJ2-5; 10 bases map to TRBD1. The length of the CDR3 is 16 residues. The germline V gene has CDR1 SQVTM and CDR2 ANQGSEA. J gave up 1 base and V 7 bases, and 12 bases lay outside the gene matches. CDR3 residues: CSAVLWDRGFQETQYF. CDR3 DNA sequence: TGCAGCGCTGTACTTTGGGACAGGGGCTTCCAAGAGACCCAGTACTTC.

The V and J genes are TRBV18 and TRBJ1-2; 9 bases map to TRBD1. V was pared by 3 bases and J by 8 bases, with 4 bases of the junction left unmatched. This CDR3 is 13 amino acids long. CDR1 KGHSH and CDR2 LQKENI come from the germline V gene. The CDR3 loop reads CASSPGTGNGYTF. The CDR3 bases are TGTGCCAGCTCACCGGGGACAGGGAACGGCTACACCTTC.

The V call is TRBV2, the J call TRBJ2-5; D not resolved. V was shortened by 4 bases and J by 0 bases, with 9 bases between the two germline ends. Germline V gene lookup returns CDR1 SNHLY and CDR2 FYNNEI. CDR3 length: 14 amino acids. The CDR3 bases are TGTGCCAGCAGTGGAGGCCGATACCAAGAGACCCAGTACTTC. Encoded protein: CASSGGRYQETQYF.

J is TRBJ2-7 and V is TRBV4-3; weak D call: TRBD2 (6 bases). CDR3 length: 16 amino acids. Trimming took off 1 base at V and 2 bases at J, with 15 bases between the two ends. From germline, CDR1 is LGHNA and CDR2 YSLEER. CDR3 in DNA: TGCGCCAGCAGCCAAGGGAGGGCGGGGTCGACCTACGAGCAGTACTTC. Its translation: CASSQGRAGSTYEQYF.

This chain joins TRBV6-4 and TRBJ2-1; tentative D call: TRBD1 (5 bases). V was trimmed by 0 bases and J by 3 bases, leaving 12 bases between them. Germline loops: CDR1 MRHNA, CDR2 SNTAGT. The CDR3 loop spans 16 amino acids. CDR3 in DNA: TGTGCCAGCAGTGACTCTTTAGGGGTCAACTACAATGAGCAGTTCTTC. This codes for CASSDSLGVNYNEQFF.

This chain joins TRBV27 and TRBJ2-7; 9 bases agree with TRBD2. The germline gives CDR1 MNHEY, CDR2 SMNVEV (reference sequence). The CDR3 is 15 residues long. The trim removed 5 bases at V and 4 bases at J, leaving 9 bases unmatched. The CDR3 bases are TGTGCCAGCAGTGAGGAAGCGGGAGGCTGGTACGAGCAGTACTTC. Translating gives CASSEEAGGWYEQYF.

This clone showed up just once. V usage is TRBV10-1 and J usage is TRBJ2-7; 13 bases map to TRBD2. V lost 7 bases, J lost 7 bases, and 10 bases stayed unmatched. The germline V gene has CDR1 WNHNN and CDR2 SYGVQD (reference sequence). The CDR3 extends over 15 amino acids. CDR3 residues: CASTTGLAGAREQYF. The CDR3 DNA is TGCGCCAGCACAACCGGACTAGCGGGAGCTAGGGAGCAGTACTTC.

The J gene is TRBJ2-1, the V gene TRBV27, with D perhaps TRBD2 (6 bases). The V gene's germline CDR1 is MNHEY and CDR2 SMNVEV (reference sequence). V was pared by 5 bases and J by 6 bases, with 11 bases between. The CDR3 is 13 amino acids. CDR3 sequence (DNA): TGTGCCAGCAGTATAGGAGGGAGCAATGAGCAGTTCTTC. Translated, it gives CASSIGGSNEQFF.

In nucleotides, the CDR3 is TGTGCCAGCAGCTTAGACGGGGGACGCGAGCAGTACTTC. It yields the protein CASSLDGGREQYF. V gene TRBV11-2 combines with J gene TRBJ2-7; the D gene is possibly TRBD2 (6 bases). Germline V gene data show CDR1 as SGHAT and CDR2 as FQNNGV. V lost 0 bases and J lost 6, with 9 bases in between. The CDR3 sequence is 13 residues long.

The chain uses TRBV28 and TRBJ2-1; 10 bases align to TRBD2. Germline trimming cut 3 bases from V and 8 bases from J; bases unmatched to any gene: 7. Looked up from germline, CDR1 is MDHEN and CDR2 is SYDVKM. This CDR3 comprises 15 residues. The CDR3 nucleotides read TGTGCCAGCAGTTTCACCTCTAGCGGGGGAGATGAGCAGTTCTTC. Its protein product is CASSFTSSGGDEQFF.

This clone was seen only a few times. The chain carries TRBV30 and TRBJ1-2; 10 bases line up with TRBD1. Trimming took 0 bases from V and 6 from J; bases not matched to a gene: 7. The CDR3 runs 15 residues. In germline, CDR1 is GTSNPN, CDR2 SVGIG (reference sequence). The CDR3 coding sequence is TGTGCCTGGAGTGTAACGGGACAGGGGATCGATGGCTACACCTTC. Amino acids: CAWSVTGQGIDGYTF.

In this sample, this clone turned up once. The rearrangement uses TRBV19 and TRBJ2-3; D may be TRBD1 (6 bases). Germline values: CDR1 LNHDA, CDR2 SQIVND (reference sequence). Trimming stripped 6 bases from V and 4 bases from J, with 23 bases between. CDR3 length: 17 residues. The CDR3 DNA follows: TGTGCCAGTAGGCTTGGATCAGGGGCCAGTATCGCAGATACGCAGTATTTT. This sequence encodes CASRLGSGASIADTQYF.